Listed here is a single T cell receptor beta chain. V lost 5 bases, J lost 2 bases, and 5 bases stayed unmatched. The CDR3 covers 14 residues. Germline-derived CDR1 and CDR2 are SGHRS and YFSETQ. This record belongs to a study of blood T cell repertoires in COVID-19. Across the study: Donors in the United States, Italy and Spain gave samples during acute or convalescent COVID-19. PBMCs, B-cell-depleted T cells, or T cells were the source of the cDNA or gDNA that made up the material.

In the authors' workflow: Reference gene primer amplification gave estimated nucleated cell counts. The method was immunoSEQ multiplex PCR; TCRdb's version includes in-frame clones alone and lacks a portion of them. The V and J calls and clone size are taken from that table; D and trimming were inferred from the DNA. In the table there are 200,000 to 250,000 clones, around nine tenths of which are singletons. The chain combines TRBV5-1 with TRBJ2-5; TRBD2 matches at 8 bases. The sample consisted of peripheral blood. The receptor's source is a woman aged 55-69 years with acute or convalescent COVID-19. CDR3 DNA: TGCGCCAGCAGAGGCGGGGGGCTACAAGAGACCCAGTACTTC. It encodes CASRGGGLQETQYF.